This T cell receptor (beta chain) was found in a study of T cell responses to AZD1222 COVID-19 vaccine. General study findings and limits: Reportedly, nearly half of unique spike TCRs recognized epitopes outside B.1.351/B.1.1.7 mutations.

Note on this clone: The antigen remains unidentified.

Using immunoSEQ multiplex PCR, the repertoire was profiled, and TCRdb retains in-frame clones only, with some absent. The table lists fewer than 110,000 clones, just over 90% of them singletons. Source: peripheral blood, taken 28 days after the second AZD1222 dose. This receptor was obtained from an adult who received the AZD1222 COVID-19 vaccine.

The CDR3 loop is CASSYRGRWEKLFF. The DNA for the CDR3 is TGTGCCAGCAGTTATCGGGGGCGATGGGAAAAACTGTTTTTT. The rearrangement uses TRBV6-5 and TRBJ1-4; the D gene is possibly TRBD1 (6 bases). Trimming pared 3 bases from V and 8 bases from J, leaving 13 bases between. Germline CDR1 is MNHEY and CDR2 is SVGAGI. The CDR3 loop spans 14 amino acids.